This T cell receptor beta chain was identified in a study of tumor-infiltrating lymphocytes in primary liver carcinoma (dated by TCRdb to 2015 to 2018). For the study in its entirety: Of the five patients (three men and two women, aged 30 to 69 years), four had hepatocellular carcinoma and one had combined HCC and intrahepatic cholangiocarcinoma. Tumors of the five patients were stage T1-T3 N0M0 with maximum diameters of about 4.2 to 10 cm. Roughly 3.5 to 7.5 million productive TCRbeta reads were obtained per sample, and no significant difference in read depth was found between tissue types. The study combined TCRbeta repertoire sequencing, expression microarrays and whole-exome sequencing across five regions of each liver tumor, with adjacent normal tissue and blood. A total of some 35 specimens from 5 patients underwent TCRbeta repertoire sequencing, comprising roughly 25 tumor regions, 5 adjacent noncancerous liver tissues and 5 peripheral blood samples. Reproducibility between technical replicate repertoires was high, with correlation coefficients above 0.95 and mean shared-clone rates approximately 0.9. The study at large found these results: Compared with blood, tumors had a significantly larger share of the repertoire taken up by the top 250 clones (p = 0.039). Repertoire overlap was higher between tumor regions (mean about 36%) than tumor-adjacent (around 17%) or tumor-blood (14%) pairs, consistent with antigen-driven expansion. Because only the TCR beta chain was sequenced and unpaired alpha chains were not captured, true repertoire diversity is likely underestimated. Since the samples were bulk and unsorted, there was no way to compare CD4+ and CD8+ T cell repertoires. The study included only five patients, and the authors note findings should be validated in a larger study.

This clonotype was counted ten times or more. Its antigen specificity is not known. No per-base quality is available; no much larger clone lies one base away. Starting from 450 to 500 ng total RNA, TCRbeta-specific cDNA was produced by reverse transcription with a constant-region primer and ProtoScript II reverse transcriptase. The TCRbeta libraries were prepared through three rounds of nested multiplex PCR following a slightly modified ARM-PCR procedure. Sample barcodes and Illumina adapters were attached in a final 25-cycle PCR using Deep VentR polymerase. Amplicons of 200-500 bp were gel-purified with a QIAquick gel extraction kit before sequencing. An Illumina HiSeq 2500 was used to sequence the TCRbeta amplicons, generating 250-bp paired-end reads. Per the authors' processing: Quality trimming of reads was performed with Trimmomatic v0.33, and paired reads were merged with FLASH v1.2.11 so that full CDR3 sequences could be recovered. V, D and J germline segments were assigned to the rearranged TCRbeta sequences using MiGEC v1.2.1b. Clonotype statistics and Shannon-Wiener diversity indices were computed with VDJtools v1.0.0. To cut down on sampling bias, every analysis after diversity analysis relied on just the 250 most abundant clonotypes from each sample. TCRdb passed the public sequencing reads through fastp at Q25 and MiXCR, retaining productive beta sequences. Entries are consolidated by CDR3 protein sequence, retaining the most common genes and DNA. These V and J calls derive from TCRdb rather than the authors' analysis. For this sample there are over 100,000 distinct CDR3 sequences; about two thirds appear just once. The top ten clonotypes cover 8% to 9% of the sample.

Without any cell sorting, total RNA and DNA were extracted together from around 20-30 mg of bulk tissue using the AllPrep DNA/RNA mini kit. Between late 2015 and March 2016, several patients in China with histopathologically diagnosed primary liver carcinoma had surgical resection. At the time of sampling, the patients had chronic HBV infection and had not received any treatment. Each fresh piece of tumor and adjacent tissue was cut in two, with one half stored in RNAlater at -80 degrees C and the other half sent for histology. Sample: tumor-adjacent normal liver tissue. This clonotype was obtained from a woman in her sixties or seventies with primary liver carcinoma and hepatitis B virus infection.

CDR3 reads: CASSTRGAGGPTNTDTQYF. The DNA sequence is as follows: TGTGCCAGCAGCACTCGAGGGGCGGGAGGGCCTACGAACACAGATACGCAGTATTTT. The chain joins TRBV12-3 or TRBV12-4 to TRBJ2-3; TRBD2 aligns with 9 central bases. Relative to germline, V is missing 6 bases and J is missing 2 bases, with 18 bases of the junction outside any gene match. From the cysteine up to the phenylalanine, the CDR3 has a length of 19 residues. Only the CDR3 DNA is retained, 57 bases long and in frame from the first base.